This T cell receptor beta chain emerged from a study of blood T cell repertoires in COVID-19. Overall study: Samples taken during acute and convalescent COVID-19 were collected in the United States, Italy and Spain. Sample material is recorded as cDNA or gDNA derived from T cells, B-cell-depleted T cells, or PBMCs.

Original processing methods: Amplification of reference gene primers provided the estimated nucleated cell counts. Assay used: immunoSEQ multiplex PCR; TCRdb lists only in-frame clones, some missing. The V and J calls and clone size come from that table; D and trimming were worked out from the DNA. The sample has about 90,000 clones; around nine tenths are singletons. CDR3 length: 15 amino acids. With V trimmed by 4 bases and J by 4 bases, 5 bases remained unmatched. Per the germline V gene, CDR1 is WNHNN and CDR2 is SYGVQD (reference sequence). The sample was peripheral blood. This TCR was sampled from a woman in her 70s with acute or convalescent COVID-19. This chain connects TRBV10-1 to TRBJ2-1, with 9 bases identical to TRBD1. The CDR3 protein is CASSGTGTGYNEQFF. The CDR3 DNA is TGCGCCAGCAGTGGGACCGGGACAGGGTACAATGAGCAGTTCTTC.